This paragraph covers one T cell receptor beta chain sequence. The antigen remains unidentified. Here immunoSEQ multiplex PCR was the method, and the copy in TCRdb shows in-frame clones only, minus some. The sample records roughly 49,000 clones, 92% being singletons. The entry originates in a study of lymphopenia after photon versus proton radiotherapy. CDR3 size: 17 residues. The germline V gene encodes CDR1 SGHRS and CDR2 YFSETQ. V was shortened by 0 bases and J by 2 bases, with 15 bases between the two germline ends. Study-wide points: Under photons, naive T cells and diversity fell while effector/memory populations rose.

This chain uses TRBV5-1 with TRBJ2-1, with D possibly TRBD1 on 5 matching bases. This TCR derives from a woman in her forties with cholangiocarcinoma. Specimen: peripheral blood, collected from a patient treated with photon-based radiotherapy. Here the CDR3 DNA reads TGCGCCAGCAGCTTGGCGGTCAGGACACTAACCTACAATGAGCAGTTCTTC. This encodes CASSLAVRTLTYNEQFF. Filled out from reference TRBV5-1 and TRBJ2-1, the complete variable domain reads KAGVTQTPRYLIKTRGQQVTLSCSPISGHRSVSWYQQTPGQGLQFLFEYFSETQRNKGNFPGRFSGRQFSNSRSEMNVSTLELGDSALYLCASSLAVRTLTYNEQFFGPGTRLTVL.